What follows describes a single T cell receptor beta chain. Its antigen is as yet unknown. This sample is part of a study of T cell responses to AZD1222 COVID-19 vaccine. Study-wide results and caveats: Clonal diversity may have been underestimated in mostly white British donors. Spike-specific TCR depth and breadth grew after two AZD1222 doses. Dominant at 160-218 and 743-854, vaccine-associated CD4 TCRs also spanned spike.

Assay used: immunoSEQ multiplex PCR; TCRdb lists only in-frame clones, some missing. Of approximately 140,000 clones listed, roughly nine tenths were seen once; the top ten hold about 3%. The CDR3 spans 17 residues. Germline loops: CDR1 SGHAT, CDR2 FQNNGV. With V trimmed by 0 bases and J by 8 bases, 7 bases remained unmatched. The chain carries TRBV11-2 and TRBJ2-1; 13 bases are shared with TRBD2. Sequenced here: peripheral blood, sampled on day 0 of AZD1222 vaccination. The sequence was collected from an adult in good health. The CDR3 region is CASSLDRTSGSRHEQFF. As DNA, the CDR3 is TGTGCCAGCAGCTTAGATCGGACTAGCGGGAGTAGGCATGAGCAGTTCTTC. Supplemented by reference TRBV11-2 and TRBJ2-1, the full variable domain reads EAGVAQSPRYKIIEKRQSVAFWCNPISGHATLYWYQQILGQGPKLLIQFQNNGVVDDSQLPKDRFSAERLKGVDSTLKIQPAKLEDSAVYLCASSLDRTSGSRHEQFFGPGTRLTVL.